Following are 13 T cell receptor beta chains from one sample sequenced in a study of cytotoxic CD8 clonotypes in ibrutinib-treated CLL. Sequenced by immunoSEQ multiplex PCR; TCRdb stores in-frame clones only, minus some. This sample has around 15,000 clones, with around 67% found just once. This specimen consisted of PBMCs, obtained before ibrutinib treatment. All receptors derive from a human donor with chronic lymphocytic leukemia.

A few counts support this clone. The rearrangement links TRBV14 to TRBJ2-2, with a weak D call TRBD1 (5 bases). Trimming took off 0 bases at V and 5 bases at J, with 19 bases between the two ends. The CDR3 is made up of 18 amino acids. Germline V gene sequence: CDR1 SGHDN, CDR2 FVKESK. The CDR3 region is CASSQEPGRATGTGELFF. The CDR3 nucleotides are TGTGCCAGCAGCCAAGAACCGGGCAGGGCCACCGGGACCGGGGAGCTGTTTTTT.

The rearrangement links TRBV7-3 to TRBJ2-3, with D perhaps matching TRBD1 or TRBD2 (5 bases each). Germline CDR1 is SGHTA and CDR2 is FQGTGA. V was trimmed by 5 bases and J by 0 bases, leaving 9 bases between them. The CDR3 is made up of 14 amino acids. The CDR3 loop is CASSEGPSTDTQYF. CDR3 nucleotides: TGTGCCAGCAGCGAGGGGCCCAGCACAGATACGCAGTATTTT.

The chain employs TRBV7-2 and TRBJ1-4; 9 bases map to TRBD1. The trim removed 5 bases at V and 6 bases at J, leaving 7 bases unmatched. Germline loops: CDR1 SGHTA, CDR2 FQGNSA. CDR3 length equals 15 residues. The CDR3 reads CASSPDRGGDEKLFF. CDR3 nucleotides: TGTGCCAGCAGCCCCGACAGGGGGGGAGATGAAAAACTGTTTTTT.

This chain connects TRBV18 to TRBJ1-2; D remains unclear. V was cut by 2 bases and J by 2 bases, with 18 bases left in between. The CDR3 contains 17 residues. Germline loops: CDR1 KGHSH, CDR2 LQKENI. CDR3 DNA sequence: TGTGCCAGCTCACCAATCGACGGATCCCGACTCAACTATGGCTACACCTTC. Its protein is CASSPIDGSRLNYGYTF.

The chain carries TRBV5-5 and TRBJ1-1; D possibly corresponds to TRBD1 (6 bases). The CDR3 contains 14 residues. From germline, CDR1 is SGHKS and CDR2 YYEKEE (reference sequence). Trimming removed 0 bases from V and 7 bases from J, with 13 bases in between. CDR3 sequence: CASSLEGQVLEAFF. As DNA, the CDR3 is TGTGCCAGCAGCTTGGAGGGACAAGTCCTTGAAGCTTTCTTT.

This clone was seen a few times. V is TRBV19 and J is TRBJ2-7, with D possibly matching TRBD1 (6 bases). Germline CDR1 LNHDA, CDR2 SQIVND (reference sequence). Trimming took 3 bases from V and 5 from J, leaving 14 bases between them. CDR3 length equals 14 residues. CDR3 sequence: CASSMVPQGNEQYF. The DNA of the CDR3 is TGTGCCAGTAGTATGGTCCCCCAGGGGAACGAGCAGTACTTC.

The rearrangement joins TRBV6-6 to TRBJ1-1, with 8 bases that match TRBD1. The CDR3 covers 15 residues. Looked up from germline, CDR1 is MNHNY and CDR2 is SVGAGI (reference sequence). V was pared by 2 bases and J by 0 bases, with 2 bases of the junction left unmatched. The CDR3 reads CASSYGQGLNTEAFF. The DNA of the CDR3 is TGTGCCAGCAGTTACGGACAGGGCCTGAACACTGAAGCTTTCTTT.

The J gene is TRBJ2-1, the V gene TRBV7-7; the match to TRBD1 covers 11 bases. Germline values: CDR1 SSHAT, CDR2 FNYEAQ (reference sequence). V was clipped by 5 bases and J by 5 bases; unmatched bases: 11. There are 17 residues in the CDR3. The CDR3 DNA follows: TGTGCCAGCAGCCGTGGAGTTCCGGGACAGGGGGACAATGAGCAGTTCTTC. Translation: CASSRGVPGQGDNEQFF.

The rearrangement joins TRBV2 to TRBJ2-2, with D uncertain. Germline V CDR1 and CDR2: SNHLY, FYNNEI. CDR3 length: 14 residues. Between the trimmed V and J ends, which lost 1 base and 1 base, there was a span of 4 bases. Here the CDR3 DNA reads TGTGCCAGCAGTGAAGAAGGGAACACCGGGGAGCTGTTTTTT. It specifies CASSEEGNTGELFF.

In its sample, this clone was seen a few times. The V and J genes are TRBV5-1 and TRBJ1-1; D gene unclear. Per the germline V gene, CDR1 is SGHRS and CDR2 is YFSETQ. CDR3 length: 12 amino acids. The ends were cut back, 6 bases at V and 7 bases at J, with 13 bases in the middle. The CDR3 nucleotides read TGCGCCAGCAAGAAAGACGCTGATGAAGCTTTCTTT. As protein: CASKKDADEAFF.

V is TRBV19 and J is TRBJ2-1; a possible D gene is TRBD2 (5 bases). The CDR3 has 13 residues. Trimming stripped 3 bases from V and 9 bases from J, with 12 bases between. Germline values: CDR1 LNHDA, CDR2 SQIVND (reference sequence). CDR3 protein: CASSMRDLTEQFF. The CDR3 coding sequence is TGTGCCAGTAGTATGAGGGATCTCACTGAGCAGTTCTTC.

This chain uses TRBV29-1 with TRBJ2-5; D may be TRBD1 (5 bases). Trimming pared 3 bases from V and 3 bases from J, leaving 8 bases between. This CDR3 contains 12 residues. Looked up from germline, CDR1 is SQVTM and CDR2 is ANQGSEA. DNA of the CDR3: TGCAGCGTTGAGGGGCTGGAAGAGACCCAGTACTTC. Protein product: CSVEGLEETQYF. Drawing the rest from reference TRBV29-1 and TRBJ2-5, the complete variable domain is SAVISQKPSRDICQRGTSLTIQCQVDSQVTMMFWYRQQPGQSLTLIATANQGSEATYESGFVIDKFPISRPNLTFSTLTVSNMSPEDSSIYLCSVEGLEETQYFGPGTRLLVL.

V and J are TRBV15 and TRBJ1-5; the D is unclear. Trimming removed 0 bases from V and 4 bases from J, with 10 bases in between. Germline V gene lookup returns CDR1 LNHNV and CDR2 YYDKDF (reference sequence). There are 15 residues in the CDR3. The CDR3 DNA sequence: TGTGCCACCAGCAGAGATTTCACTCCTAATCAGCCCCAGCATTTT. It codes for CATSRDFTPNQPQHF.